These 15 T cell receptor beta chains were all obtained from the same sample, sequenced in a study of cytomegalovirus exposure and HLA in healthy donors. In the PCR, 60 Vbeta and 13 Jbeta primers were used. The table came from immunoSEQ multiplex PCR; TCRdb's copy has only in-frame clones and leaves some out. This sample has 110,000 to 150,000 clones; 75% to 80% occur once, and the top ten carry around 3.7%. Sequencing was performed on PBMCs. These receptors originate from a male donor in good health and CMV-seronegative.

This chain connects TRBV11-2 to TRBJ2-6, with TRBD2 identical over 7 bases. V shed 2 bases, J shed 0 bases, and the junction held 4 bases outside the gene matches. CDR1 is SGHAT and CDR2 is FQNNGV in the germline V gene. This CDR3 comprises 17 residues. The chain's CDR3 is CASSLYWGGSGANVLTF. CDR3 bases: TGTGCCAGCAGCTTATATTGGGGGGGCTCTGGGGCCAACGTCCTGACTTTC.

This clone was detected only once. This chain joins TRBV7-9 and TRBJ2-7; TRBD2 might be the D (5 bases). This CDR3 contains 18 residues. V lost 2 bases and J lost 2, with 22 bases in between. Germline V gene data show CDR1 as SEHNR and CDR2 as FQNEAQ (reference sequence). CDR3 coding DNA: TGTGCCAGCAGCTTACCGAGGGAGTGGTCCCCCCTTACCTACGAGCAGTACTTC. It encodes CASSLPREWSPLTYEQYF. The variable domain in full, completed from reference TRBV7-9 and TRBJ2-7, reads DTGVSQNPRHKITKRGQNVTFRCDPISEHNRLYWYRQTLGQGPEFLTYFQNEAQLEKSRLLSDRFSAERPKGSFSTLEIQRTEQGDSAMYLCASSLPREWSPLTYEQYFGPGTRLTVT.

This clone was recorded a few times. As DNA, the CDR3 is TGTGCCAGCAGCCAAGACTCCCTGTTCTACGAGCAGTACTTC. Encoded protein: CASSQDSLFYEQYF. The rearrangement uses TRBV14 and TRBJ2-7; D remains unclear. The CDR3 spans 14 residues. The V end lost 0 bases, the J end lost 3 bases, and 9 bases lay between the germline ends. Germline V gene sequence: CDR1 SGHDN, CDR2 FVKESK. Full variable domain (rest looked up from reference TRBV14 and TRBJ2-7): EAGVTQFPSHSVIEKGQTVTLRCDPISGHDNLYWYRRVMGKEIKFLLHFVKESKQDESGMPNNRFLAERTGGTYSTLKVQPAELEDSGVYFCASSQDSLFYEQYFGPGTRLTVT.

The table lists this clone with a count of one. The rearrangement joins TRBV7-3 to TRBJ2-3; 11 bases map to TRBD2. Unmatched junction bases numbered 8, after V lost 5 bases and J lost 4 bases. The length of the CDR3 is 16 residues. Germline V lookup: CDR1 SGHTA, CDR2 FQGTGA. In nucleotides, the CDR3 is TGTGCCAGCAGCCCCGGGGTAGCGGGGGGGCCAGATACGCAGTATTTT. Amino acids: CASSPGVAGGPDTQYF.

This chain uses TRBV5-4 with TRBJ1-1; D gene uncertain. Germline V CDR1 and CDR2: SGHNT, YYREEE (reference sequence). The CDR3 consists of 17 residues. Trimming took 4 bases from V and 9 from J, leaving 28 bases between them. CDR3 sequence reads: CASSLISGRRRNSQAFF. Here the CDR3 DNA reads TGTGCCAGCAGCCTGATTAGTGGGCGAAGGCGAAATTCTCAAGCTTTCTTT.

The chain carries TRBV7-2 and TRBJ2-1; no reliable D call. With 2 bases removed from V and 6 bases from J, the gap between germline ends came to 11 bases. The CDR3 has 14 residues. From germline, CDR1 is SGHTA and CDR2 FQGNSA. The DNA for the CDR3 is TGTGCCAGCAGCTTACTTTTAGTGCCCAATGAGCAGTTCTTC. Amino acids: CASSLLLVPNEQFF. Looking up the rest from reference TRBV7-2 and TRBJ2-1 gives the full variable domain: GAGVSQSPSNKVTEKGKDVELRCDPISGHTALYWYRQSLGQGLEFLIYFQGNSAPDKSGLPSDRFSAERTGGSVSTLTIQRTQQEDSAVYLCASSLLLVPNEQFFGPGTRLTVL.

This chain uses TRBV2 with TRBJ2-2; TRBD1 matches 7 bases. This CDR3 spans 15 amino acids. Germline V CDR1 and CDR2: SNHLY, FYNNEI. With V trimmed by 3 bases and J by 4 bases, 5 bases remained unmatched. The CDR3 reads CASSEWTGLTGELFF. CDR3 coding DNA: TGTGCCAGCAGTGAGTGGACAGGCCTCACCGGGGAGCTGTTTTTT.

The chain employs TRBV27 and TRBJ2-1; TRBD1 matches at 7 bases. CDR3 length: 18 residues. CDR1 and CDR2 from the germline V gene are MNHEY and SMNVEV (reference sequence). Losses at the gene ends were 5 bases for V and 1 base for J; bases not matched to a gene: 14. This chain's CDR3 is CASSTLPRGPESYNEQFF. CDR3 DNA: TGTGCCAGCAGTACCTTACCTAGGGGGCCGGAATCCTACAATGAGCAGTTCTTC.

This rearrangement joins TRBV7-2 to TRBJ2-1; D call uncertain. CDR1 and CDR2 (germline): SGHTA, FQGNSA. The CDR3 is 13 residues long. V lost 2 bases, J lost 8 bases, and 10 bases lay in between. The DNA for the CDR3 is TGTGCCAGCAGCTTACCTCAGCGATATGAGCAGTTCTTC. This translates into CASSLPQRYEQFF.

The chain employs TRBV5-4 and TRBJ2-3; no clear D. Trimming took off 4 bases at V and 0 bases at J, with 12 bases between the two ends. In germline, CDR1 is SGHNT, CDR2 YYREEE (reference sequence). The CDR3 totals 15 residues. In DNA form, the CDR3 reads TGTGCCAGCAGCGCATGGCTGTCTAGCACAGATACGCAGTATTTT. It codes for CASSAWLSSTDTQYF.

The rearrangement uses TRBV30 and TRBJ1-6; a weak D match, TRBD1 (5 bases). Germline values: CDR1 GTSNPN, CDR2 SVGIG (reference sequence). The CDR3 loop spans 13 amino acids. V gave up 8 bases and J gave up 6 bases, with 14 bases separating them. CDR3 region: CAGAPAVNSPLHF. The CDR3 bases are TGTGCCGGGGCCCCCGCAGTTAATTCACCCCTCCACTTT.

The chain uses TRBV27 and TRBJ1-4; D remains unclear. In germline, CDR1 is MNHEY, CDR2 SMNVEV (reference sequence). Trimming left V 5 bases short and J 1 base short, with 20 bases between. CDR3 length equals 18 residues. As DNA, the CDR3 is TGTGCCAGCAGTCCTAGCCGACCCGGACGAGTAACTAATGAAAAACTGTTTTTT. Translated, it gives CASSPSRPGRVTNEKLFF.

J is TRBJ1-4 and V is TRBV7-6, with TRBD1 matching 10 bases. The germline gives CDR1 SGHVS, CDR2 FNYEAQ. The CDR3 has 14 amino acids. V trimming: 1 base; J trimming: 8 bases; junction bases outside the gene matches: 1. CDR3 nucleotide sequence: TGTGCCAGCAGCTTAGGGACAGGGGGGGAAAAACTGTTTTTT. This sequence encodes CASSLGTGGEKLFF.

This clone was seen more than once but under ten times. V and J are TRBV6-1 and TRBJ1-1; TRBD1 might be the D (6 bases). Germline CDR1 reads MNHNS; CDR2 reads SASEGT. Trimming stripped 5 bases from V and 1 base from J, with 8 bases between. The CDR3 runs to 13 residues. In DNA form, the CDR3 reads TGTGCCAGCAGTCGACAGGAGAACACTGAAGCTTTCTTT. Translation gives CASSRQENTEAFF.

V usage is TRBV6-5 and J usage is TRBJ2-4; no definite D call. Trimming shortened V by 3 bases and J by 1 base, and 10 bases separated the two germline ends. CDR3 length: 15 amino acids. Germline V gene data show CDR1 as MNHEY and CDR2 as SVGAGI. DNA for the CDR3: TGTGCCAGCAGTTATTCTGATCGGGCCAAAAACATTCAGTACTTC. Translated: CASSYSDRAKNIQYF.